The present TCR beta chain was sequenced within a study of T-cell reconstitution after alpha-beta-depleted transplantation in children. Trimming pared 5 bases from V and 5 bases from J, leaving 15 bases between. Germline CDR1 SQVTM, CDR2 ANQGSEA. CDR3 length equals 14 residues. Unique molecular identifiers were built into the TCRbeta library. TCRdb fed the PCR reads into MiXCR, producing one record per CDR3 protein. This repertoire shows 750,000 to 950,000 distinct CDR3 sequences, around 17% found once; its top ten account for just under 5%. The sample holds many counts of this clonotype. The rearrangement uses TRBV29-1 and TRBJ2-2; a weak D match, TRBD1 (8 bases). The TCR originated in a male patient younger than 18 who had a stem cell transplant for acute lymphoblastic leukemia, so the T cells may come from the graft donor. The sample was PBMCs, mostly from graft donor cells, taken 360 days after TCRalphabeta/CD19-depleted stem cell transplant. This CDR3 is CSVFTGGVTGELFF. The CDR3 DNA follows: TGCAGCGTTTTCACAGGGGGGGTAACCGGGGAGCTGTTTTTT.